One and the same sample provided the 2 T cell receptor beta chains below, sequenced in a study of post-analysis software for immune sequencing data. Notes on the study in general: Controls showed lower frequencies than patients for five TRBV segments, and TRBV5-6, TRBV5-1 and TRBV20-1 were among these.

Their specific antigens are unknown. Unique molecular identifiers had been added to the TCR beta cDNA libraries. Via MiXCR, TCRdb re-called the PCR reads, giving one row per CDR3 protein. The sample has about 540,000 distinct CDR3 sequences, roughly 34% seen once; the top ten hold 4.5% to 7.5%. Input material: blood. These receptors were taken from a girl aged 2-17 years with multiple sclerosis.

V is TRBV6-2 or TRBV6-3 and J is TRBJ2-7, with 9 bases fitting TRBD1. J was trimmed by 0 bases and V by 10 bases; bases with no gene match: 7. The germline CDR1 and CDR2 sequences are MNHEY and SVGEGT. CDR3 length equals 14 residues. CDR3 loop: CATRGTGSSYEQYF. CDR3 coding DNA: TGTGCCACACGGGGGACAGGGAGCTCCTACGAGCAGTACTTC.

Notes on this clonotype: At one of its ends the junction is not consistent with the germline gene, which may arise from a read error. This chain joins TRBV7-7 and TRBJ2-3; 9 nucleotides match TRBD2. Germline CDR1 and CDR2: SSHAT and FNYEAQ (reference sequence). The CDR3 length is 16 residues. The CDR3 sequence: CASSPLAGAKTDTQYF. The CDR3 DNA sequence: TGTGCTAGCAGCCCCTTAGCGGGGGCCAAGACAGATACGCAGTATTTT.